This T cell receptor beta chain was retrieved from a study of CD4 T cells in relation to SARS-CoV-2 and coronaviruses. About the research overall: PBMCs were cultured with antigen for roughly 10 days before TCR beta sequencing.

The germline V gene encodes CDR1 MDHEN and CDR2 SYDVKM. Germline trimming cut 3 bases from V and 3 bases from J; bases unmatched to any gene: 6. There are 15 residues in the CDR3. In its sample, this clone was seen once. Its antigen is not identified. The repertoire was sequenced with immunoSEQ multiplex PCR; TCRdb's copy has only in-frame clones and lacks some. This repertoire shows about 37,000 clones, 82% found once; its top ten account for 4.5% to 5%. Sorted naive or memory CD4+ cells met CEF peptides for roughly ten days. The TCR was taken from an adult with COVID-19. V is TRBV28 and J is TRBJ2-7, with 9 bases fitting TRBD2. Input material: naive CD4+ T cells from PBMCs, cultured in vitro. The subset was: naive CD4+ T cells isolated by negative enrichment. Here the CDR3 DNA reads TGTGCCAGCAGTTTTTCTAGCGGGATAGGCTACGAGCAGTACTTC. Translating it yields CASSFSSGIGYEQYF.